Listed below are T cell receptor beta chains from one sample, sequenced in a study of cytomegalovirus exposure and HLA in healthy donors. Data came from immunoSEQ multiplex PCR; TCRdb stores just in-frame clones and leaves some out. The table has approximately 100,000 clones, approximately 71% seen once; the top ten hold approximately 8%. The sequenced sample consisted of PBMCs. These receptors were taken from a middle-aged man in good health and CMV-seronegative. Both conserved end residues are part of each CDR3. The order of the fields is V gene, D gene, J gene, clone size, CDR3 DNA, CDR3 protein. A D gene is named only where the DNA matches it firmly. Not every row has a clone size; where given, it reads once, few, many or a size class.

TRBV4-3	NA	TRBJ1-1	NA	TGCGCCAGCAGGCTAAAATTATCCGACACTGAAGCTTTCTTT	CASRLKLSDTEAFF
TRBV9	TRBD1	TRBJ2-3	NA	TGTGCCAGCAGCGCGAGACTGGGACAGGGTGGAGATACGCAGTATTTT	CASSARLGQGGDTQYF
TRBV5-1	TRBD1	TRBJ2-2	NA	TGCGCCAGCAGCCTGGGGGACAGGAGCACCGGGGAGCTGTTTTTT	CASSLGDRSTGELFF
TRBV5-1	NA	TRBJ1-4	NA	TGCGCCAGCAGCAATTTCCCGGTCCTAGCAACTAATGAAAAACTGTTTTTT	CASSNFPVLATNEKLFF
TRBV7-3	TRBD2	TRBJ2-1	NA	TGTGCCAGCAGCTCCCAGAGCGGGGCAGGGAATGAGCAGTTCTTC	CASSSQSGAGNEQFF
TRBV15	TRBD2	TRBJ2-4	NA	TGTGCCACCAGCAGATCACCTAGCGGGGGGGCCGTAGTGTACTTC	CATSRSPSGGAVVYF
TRBV27	TRBD1	TRBJ2-1	NA	TGTGCCAGCACCACCCGACAGGGCAGCCACTCTTACAATGAGCAGTTCTTC	CASTTRQGSHSYNEQFF
TRBV4-3	NA	TRBJ2-3	NA	TGCGCCAGCAGCCAAGATATAATCGGGTCCAGCACAGATACGCAGTATTTT	CASSQDIIGSSTDTQYF
TRBV7-9	TRBD2	TRBJ2-5	NA	TGTGCCAGCAGCAACGCGGGACTAGCGGGGCCCGGAGAGACCCAGTACTTC	CASSNAGLAGPGETQYF
TRBV6-4	TRBD2	TRBJ2-3	NA	TGTGCCAGCAGTCCGGAGGTAGCGGGGGGCACAGATACGCAGTATTTT	CASSPEVAGGTDTQYF
TRBV4-3	TRBD2	TRBJ2-1	once	TGCGCCAGCAGCCAAGGACTAGCGGGGTTCTACAATGAGCAGTTCTTC	CASSQGLAGFYNEQFF
TRBV28	NA	TRBJ1-6	NA	TGTGCCAGCAGGCCAACAGAATCAGCTTCACCCCTCCACTTT	CASRPTESASPLHF
TRBV11-2	NA	TRBJ2-1	few	TGTGCCAGCAGCGCTCAGTATGGAGGGAACGAGCAGTTCTTC	CASSAQYGGNEQFF
TRBV27	NA	TRBJ2-3	NA	TGTGCCAGCAGTTTACTCCCCACAGATACGCAGTATTTT	CASSLLPTDTQYF
TRBV7-8	TRBD2	TRBJ2-7	NA	TGTGCCAGCAGCTTAGTCCCTAGCGGGGGCACTCAGTACTTC	CASSLVPSGGTQYF
TRBV2	NA	TRBJ1-2	NA	TGTGCCAGTCATCGGGTCTCCCTTGGCTACCCCTTC	CASHRVSLGYPF
TRBV6-5	TRBD1	TRBJ1-2	few	TGTGCCAGCAGTTACGGGACAGGGGGAGGCTACACCTTC	CASSYGTGGGYTF
TRBV19	TRBD1	TRBJ1-5	NA	TGTGCCAGTCAGGGACAGGGGATCTATCAGCCCCAGCATTTT	CASQGQGIYQPQHF
TRBV6-5	TRBD1	TRBJ1-1	few	TGTGCCAGCAGCATCAGGGGGACGAACACTGAAGCTTTCTTT	CASSIRGTNTEAFF
TRBV19	TRBD2	TRBJ2-7	NA	TGTGCCAGTAGTGCGGGACTAGCGGCCTACGAGCAGTACTTC	CASSAGLAAYEQYF
TRBV5-1	NA	TRBJ2-7	few	TGCGCCAGCAAAGAAGGGCAGGGTTTTTCCTACGAGCAGTACTTC	CASKEGQGFSYEQYF
TRBV4-2	TRBD2	TRBJ2-5	NA	TGTGCCAGCAGCCAAGATCTCGGACTAGCGGGGGGGACCCAGTACTTC	CASSQDLGLAGGTQYF
TRBV14	NA	TRBJ1-5	few	TGTGCCAGCAGCCCAGACAGGAATCAGCCCCAGCATTTT	CASSPDRNQPQHF
TRBV7-8	NA	TRBJ1-5	NA	TGTGCCAGCAGCTTAGTCGTTATGAGCAGCGCACAGCCCCAGCATTTT	CASSLVVMSSAQPQHF
TRBV4-3	TRBD1	TRBJ1-2	NA	TGCGCCAGCAGCCAAGATTGGGACAGGGGTTTTTATGGCTACACCTTC	CASSQDWDRGFYGYTF
TRBV4-1	NA	TRBJ1-2	NA	TGCGCCAGCAGCCGGCAAGGGAGATCCGGCTATGGCTACACCTTC	CASSRQGRSGYGYTF
TRBV4-1	NA	TRBJ2-1	NA	TGCGCCAGCAGCCAAGATTTAAATGAGCAGTTCTTC	CASSQDLNEQFF
TRBV7-9	NA	TRBJ1-2	NA	TGTGCCAGCAGCATTCAGGGGATAGGAGATGGCTACACCTTC	CASSIQGIGDGYTF
TRBV6-1	NA	TRBJ1-4	NA	TGTGCCAGCAGTGAATACCGGGACGGACTATTCCCAACTAATGAAAAACTGTTTTTT	CASSEYRDGLFPTNEKLFF
TRBV4-2	TRBD2	TRBJ2-3	NA	TGTGCCAGCAGCCATCCAACTAGCGGGGGGAAAGATACGCAGTATTTT	CASSHPTSGGKDTQYF
TRBV15	TRBD2	TRBJ2-3	NA	TGTGCCACCAGCCGCCGACTAGCGGGGGTTATAGATACGCAGTATTTT	CATSRRLAGVIDTQYF